The clone carrying this T cell receptor (beta chain) was observed at least ten times. The antigen is unknown. This sample was included in a study of T-cell reconstitution after alpha-beta-depleted transplantation in children. During its preparation, the TCRbeta library received unique molecular identifiers. TCRdb redid the calling of the PCR reads with MiXCR, one entry per CDR3 protein. This table holds about 300,000 distinct CDR3 sequences, around 7.3% found once. Per germline, CDR1 SGDLS and CDR2 YYNGEE. V lost 4 bases, J lost 0 bases, and 18 bases stayed unmatched. The CDR3 consists of 21 residues. Findings and caveats of the study: Among T cells one year after transplant, newly produced cells accounted for most counts and diversity. Some patients' high day-60 TCRbeta diversity was attributed to recipient cells surviving conditioning.

The TCR sequence derives from a female patient between 2 and 15 years old who had a stem cell transplant for Fanconi anemia, so the T cells may come from the graft donor. The chain joins TRBV9 to TRBJ2-2, with 10 bases aligning to TRBD2. Sample: peripheral blood, taken 360 days after TCRalphabeta/CD19-depleted stem cell transplant. CDR3 nucleotides: TGTGCCAGCAGCCAACGTAAGCTATCTCTAGCGGGGGAATCGAACACCGGGGAGCTGTTTTTT. Translated: CASSQRKLSLAGESNTGELFF.